In this sample, the clone carrying this TCR beta chain turned up once. Its target is unknown. General study findings and limits: Greatest tumor Treg TCR overlap was with tumor naive CD4+ cells. Tumor memory CD4+ T cell TCR gene usage clustered with blood and lymph node memory CD4+ cells and lymph node naive CD4+ cells.

Germline loops: CDR1 MNHNY, CDR2 SVGAGI (reference sequence). Trimming removed 4 bases from V and 2 bases from J, with 9 bases in between. This CDR3 has 13 amino acids. After constant-region reverse-primer amplification, full-length variable regions underwent semi-nested PCR with Nested Universal Primer A. Each CDR3 protein gets one entry after TCRdb re-called the 5' RACE reads with MiXCR. Of nearly 55,000 distinct CDR3 sequences listed, approximately 25% are singletons. Naive CD4+ T cells were purified with Tregs depleted by CD25. J is TRBJ2-7 and V is TRBV6-6; D remains ambiguous. The TCR comes from a female donor with breast cancer. The sequencing sample was made of tumor-infiltrating naive CD4+ T cells sorted from the breast tumor. Subset indicated: naive CD4+ T cells, CD4+CD45RA+CD25-. DNA for the CDR3: TGTGCCAGCAGTTGGGGTCATCCCTACGAGCAGTACTTC. Protein: CASSWGHPYEQYF.